The following is a TCR beta chain sequence with its context. Its antigen is still unknown. The data originate from a study of identical twins' blood T cells. Overall study findings and caveats: Each donor's most abundant TCRbeta clonotypes shared more CDR3 sequences with her twin than unrelated donors. Twin repertoire similarity may partly reflect shared environment.

Six healthy women, forming three identical twin pairs, donated samples. TCRdb analysed the 5' RACE reads with MiXCR anew, one entry per CDR3 protein. The data hold 300,000 to 450,000 distinct CDR3 sequences, with 28% observed a single time. The CDR3 consists of 15 residues. V shed 0 bases and J shed 5 bases, with 11 bases lying between them. CDR1 SGHAT and CDR2 FQNNGV come from the germline V gene. The J gene is TRBJ2-1, the V gene TRBV11-2; D remains ambiguous. The specimen sequenced was PBMCs. This clonotype was sampled from a woman aged 18-49 years in good health. The CDR3, as DNA: TGTGCCAGCAGCTTAGACAACCTCCGGGACAATGAGCAGTTCTTC. This codes for CASSLDNLRDNEQFF.